The clone carrying this T cell receptor (beta chain) occurred a few times. CDR3 length: 16 residues. Germline CDR1 reads LGHNT; CDR2 reads FRNRAP. Trimming at V came to 5 bases and at J to 0 bases, leaving 8 bases not matched to a gene. A single record per CDR3 protein comes from TCRdb applying MiXCR to the 5' RACE reads. The repertoire holds over 250,000 distinct CDR3 sequences, with 4.1% as singletons. This sample is part of a study of T cells after yellow fever vaccination. The rearrangement links TRBV12-5 to TRBJ2-3, with 7 positions matching TRBD1. This material consisted of PBMCs, taken 5 days after the yellow fever booster vaccination. This sequence originates from a man younger than 35 who received the YFV17D yellow fever vaccine. The CDR3 DNA is TGTGCTAGTGGTCTGGGGACAGCTCATAGCACAGATACGCAGTATTTT. Translation: CASGLGTAHSTDTQYF.